This is a list of T cell receptor beta chains from one sample in a study of blood T cell repertoires in COVID-19. This table comes from immunoSEQ multiplex PCR, and its TCRdb copy is limited to in-frame clones, with some not included. The sample yields tens of thousands of clones, about 88% seen once. Sequenced: peripheral blood. These receptors came from a man between 65 and 85 years old with acute or convalescent COVID-19. CDR3s include the opening cysteine and the closing phenylalanine or tryptophan. The order of the fields is clone size, D gene, V gene, J gene, CDR3 protein, CDR3 DNA. A D gene is named only where the DNA matches it firmly. Clone size is not always given. Where it is, it says once, few, many or a class for expanded clones.

-,-,TRBV14,TRBJ1-4,CASRDKTQGWGNEKLFF,TGTGCCAGCAGAGACAAGACGCAGGGGTGGGGTAATGAAAAACTGTTTTTT
few,-,TRBV29-1,TRBJ1-2,CSVEETPGGYTF,TGCAGCGTTGAAGAAACACCGGGAGGCTACACCTTC
-,-,TRBV5-5,TRBJ2-7,CTSSSVQGVGYEQYF,TGTACCAGCAGCTCAGTACAGGGAGTAGGCTACGAGCAGTACTTC
-,TRBD2,TRBV7-2,TRBJ2-5,CASSLDRLAETQYF,TGTGCCAGCAGCTTAGACCGACTAGCAGAGACCCAGTACTTC
once,TRBD1,TRBV7-3,TRBJ2-5,CASSLKGTVQETQYF,TGTGCCAGCAGCTTAAAAGGGACAGTACAAGAGACCCAGTACTTC
-,-,TRBV19,TRBJ1-3,CASSTRQTSGNTIYF,TGTGCCAGTAGTACAAGACAGACTTCTGGAAACACCATATATTTT
-,-,TRBV10-3,TRBJ2-1,CAISEPHRDRSNEQFF,TGTGCCATCAGTGAGCCCCACAGGGATCGTTCCAATGAGCAGTTCTTC
-,-,TRBV5-4,TRBJ1-1,CASRGWGRQARGTEAFF,TGTGCCAGCAGGGGTTGGGGCCGACAGGCCCGGGGCACTGAAGCTTTCTTT
medium-sized,TRBD2,TRBV6-1,TRBJ2-5,CASSEAGETTQETQYF,TGTGCCAGCAGTGAGGCGGGGGAAACCACCCAAGAGACCCAGTACTTC
once,TRBD2,TRBV10-3,TRBJ2-3,CAISESTSTSGGEAQYF,TGTGCCATCAGTGAGTCGACCAGCACTAGCGGGGGGGAGGCGCAGTATTTT
-,-,TRBV7-9,TRBJ2-7,CASSLAGGLWQYF,TGTGCCAGCAGCTTAGCAGGGGGTTTATGGCAGTACTTC
-,TRBD1,TRBV12-5,TRBJ1-5,CASGLVQWGQGVSRDQPQHF,TGTGCTAGTGGTTTGGTACAATGGGGACAGGGTGTATCTCGAGATCAGCCCCAGCATTTT
-,-,TRBV5-1,TRBJ1-1,CASSLRPQGTEAFF,TGCGCCAGCAGCCTTCGACCCCAGGGGACTGAAGCTTTCTTT
-,-,TRBV28,TRBJ2-2,CASSSAQNTGELFF,TGTGCCAGCAGTTCCGCACAGAACACCGGGGAGCTGTTTTTT
once,TRBD1,TRBV6-5,TRBJ2-7,CASSRDRGRFEQYF,TGTGCCAGCAGTCGGGACAGGGGGAGGTTCGAGCAGTACTTC
-,-,TRBV7-9,TRBJ2-5,CASSPAETQYF,TGTGCCAGCAGCCCCGCGGAGACCCAGTACTTC
few,-,TRBV7-8,TRBJ1-3,CASSSPGRDSGNTIYF,TGTGCCAGCAGCTCCCCAGGGAGGGACTCTGGAAACACCATATATTTT
-,-,TRBV19,TRBJ1-2,CASSGSPGGYTF,TGTGCCAGTAGCGGGTCTCCCGGGGGCTACACCTTC
-,-,TRBV11-2,TRBJ2-5,CASSQLMETQYF,TGTGCCAGCAGCCAACTAATGGAGACCCAGTACTTC
-,-,TRBV5-6,TRBJ1-1,CASSARGWSEAFF,TGTGCCAGCAGCGCCAGGGGCTGGTCTGAAGCTTTCTTT
few,-,TRBV7-9,TRBJ2-3,CASSPRGRGRTDTQYF,TGTGCCAGCAGCCCGAGGGGCAGGGGCAGGACAGATACGCAGTATTTT
once,TRBD2,TRBV6-5,TRBJ2-1,CASSYMRGGSEEQFF,TGTGCCAGCAGTTACATGCGGGGGGGCTCAGAAGAGCAGTTCTTC
-,TRBD1,TRBV9,TRBJ2-7,CASNRQGSSSYEQYF,TGTGCCAGCAACCGACAGGGATCCTCTTCCTACGAGCAGTACTTC
-,-,TRBV7-2,TRBJ1-1,CASSLAGTHTEAFF,TGTGCCAGCAGCTTAGCGGGGACACACACTGAAGCTTTCTTT
-,TRBD1,TRBV6-2/TRBV6-3,TRBJ1-6,CASSYPPIQGARGNSPLHF,TGTGCCAGCAGTTACCCGCCTATCCAGGGGGCGCGAGGTAATTCACCCCTCCACTTT
once,TRBD1,TRBV19,TRBJ2-7,CASSIITGGSYEQYF,TGTGCCAGTAGTATAATAACAGGGGGATCCTACGAGCAGTACTTC
-,-,TRBV7-9,TRBJ1-2,CASSPLAGDGYTF,TGTGCCAGCAGCCCTCTGGCGGGAGACGGCTACACCTTC
-,-,TRBV9,TRBJ1-6,CASSVAQENSPLHF,TGTGCCAGCAGCGTAGCACAGGAAAATTCACCCCTCCACTTT
few,-,TRBV5-5,TRBJ1-2,CASRTDEVVPGYTF,TGTGCCAGTCGGACAGACGAGGTGGTCCCTGGCTACACCTTC
-,TRBD2,TRBV14,TRBJ2-3,CASSPWSGGAGITDTQYF,TGTGCCAGCAGCCCCTGGAGCGGGGGGGCCGGGATCACAGATACGCAGTATTTT
-,-,TRBV5-5,TRBJ2-7,CASSDRLPTYEQYF,TGTGCCAGCAGCGACAGGCTACCGACCTACGAGCAGTACTTC
-,-,TRBV30,TRBJ1-1,CAWIKVRRRNTEAFF,TGTGCCTGGATTAAAGTAAGACGGAGAAACACTGAAGCTTTCTTT
once,TRBD1,TRBV5-1,TRBJ2-5,CASSKQGQETQYF,TGCGCCAGCAGTAAACAGGGGCAAGAGACCCAGTACTTC
-,TRBD2,TRBV9,TRBJ2-1,CASSASGTSGLNEQFF,TGTGCCAGCAGCGCCTCCGGGACTAGCGGCCTCAATGAGCAGTTCTTC
-,TRBD1,TRBV7-7,TRBJ2-5,CASSLDRVETQYF,TGTGCTAGCAGCTTGGACAGGGTTGAGACCCAGTACTTC
-,-,TRBV6-5,TRBJ2-7,CASSQTPEQYF,TGTGCCAGCAGTCAGACTCCCGAGCAGTACTTC
-,-,TRBV9,TRBJ2-7,CASSVDRGGREQYF,TGTGCCAGCAGCGTTGACAGAGGCGGTCGCGAGCAGTACTTC
-,TRBD1,TRBV2,TRBJ1-2,CASRGQGALNYGYTF,TGTGCCAGCAGGGGACAGGGGGCTCTGAACTATGGCTACACCTTC
-,TRBD2,TRBV27,TRBJ2-3,CASSPGGDTQYF,TGTGCCAGCAGCCCGGGAGGAGATACGCAGTATTTT